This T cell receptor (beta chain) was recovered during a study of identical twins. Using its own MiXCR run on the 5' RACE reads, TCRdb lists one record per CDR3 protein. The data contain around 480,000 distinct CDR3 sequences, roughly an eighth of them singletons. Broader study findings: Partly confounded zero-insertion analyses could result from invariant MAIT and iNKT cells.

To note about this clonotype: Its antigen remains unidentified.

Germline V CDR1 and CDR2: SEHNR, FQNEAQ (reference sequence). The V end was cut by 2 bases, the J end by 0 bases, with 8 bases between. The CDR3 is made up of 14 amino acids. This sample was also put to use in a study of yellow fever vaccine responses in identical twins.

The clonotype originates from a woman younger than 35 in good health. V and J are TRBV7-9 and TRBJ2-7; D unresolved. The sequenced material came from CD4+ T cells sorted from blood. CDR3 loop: CASSLTLSSYEQYF. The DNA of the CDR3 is TGTGCCAGCAGCTTAACACTGAGCTCCTACGAGCAGTACTTC.